This TCR beta chain was observed in a study of CD8 T cells in Susac syndrome. The V gene's germline CDR1 is SQVTM and CDR2 ANQGSEA. V was shortened by 4 bases and J by 1 base, with 19 bases between the two germline ends. This CDR3 region has 16 residues. An input of roughly 0.5 to 1 ug of RNA was subjected to reverse transcription using random hexamers. The method of amplification for TCR beta CDR3 was immunoSEQ multiplex PCR, covering 54 Vbeta and 13 Jbeta. TCRdb fed the immunoSEQ multiplex PCR reads into MiXCR, producing one record per CDR3 protein. Among about 150,000 distinct CDR3 sequences listed, about 95% were seen once. The multiple sclerosis controls consisted of treatment-naive patients with relapsing-remitting disease, either stable or active. Purification of the CD8+ and CD4+ T cells relied on negative isolation, and TEMRA cells underwent FACS enrichment.

The chain joins TRBV29-1 to TRBJ1-1; possible D gene TRBD1, 5 bases. The TCR originated in a human donor with multiple sclerosis. The sample was CD8+ T cells from PBMCs. In nucleotides, the CDR3 is TGCAGCGTTGTAGGTTCAGACGGACACAAGAACACTGAAGCTTTCTTT. Translation: CSVVGSDGHKNTEAFF. Complete variable domain (other parts from reference TRBV29-1 and TRBJ1-1): SAVISQKPSRDICQRGTSLTIQCQVDSQVTMMFWYRQQPGQSLTLIATANQGSEATYESGFVIDKFPISRPNLTFSTLTVSNMSPEDSSIYLCSVVGSDGHKNTEAFFGQGTRLTVV.